Listed below are T cell receptor beta chains from one sample, sequenced in a study of cytomegalovirus exposure and HLA in healthy donors. TCRdb keeps only in-frame clones here, not all; method: immunoSEQ multiplex PCR. The data hold more than 200,000 clones, with about 85% observed a single time. Sequencing input: PBMCs. The receptors shown here come from a human donor in good health. The CDR3 runs from the conserved cysteine through the conserved F or W. Fields, in order: D gene, J gene, clone size, V gene, CDR3 DNA, CDR3 protein. A D gene is named only where the DNA matches it firmly. The size entry is marked missing in some rows and otherwise reads once, few, many or a size class.

TRBD2 | TRBJ2-7 | NA | TRBV4-1 | TGCGCCAGCAGCCTGGGACTAGAAGGCGAGCAGTACTTC | CASSLGLEGEQYF
TRBD2 | TRBJ2-3 | NA | TRBV2 | TGTGCCAGCAGCCCTGGGGGGGGCACAGATACGCAGTATTTT | CASSPGGGTDTQYF
NA | TRBJ1-5 | NA | TRBV7-8 | TGTGCCAGCAGCTTCACAGGGTTGAGCAATCAGCCCCAGCATTTT | CASSFTGLSNQPQHF
TRBD2 | TRBJ2-7 | once | TRBV29-1 | TGCAGCGTTGAGCTTACAGGACTAGCGGACTACGAGCAGTACTTC | CSVELTGLADYEQYF
NA | TRBJ2-7 | once | TRBV4-1 | TGCGCCAGCAGCCAAAGGCTAGCGGGACAGGACCGCTACGAGCAGTACTTC | CASSQRLAGQDRYEQYF
NA | TRBJ1-2 | NA | TRBV25-1 | TGTGCCAGCAGTGAGGGGGGGCGCGTCTATGGCTACACCTTC | CASSEGGRVYGYTF
NA | TRBJ1-1 | NA | TRBV27 | TGTGCCAGCAGACTGGACAGAATAATGAACACTGAAGCTTTCTTT | CASRLDRIMNTEAFF
NA | TRBJ1-3 | NA | TRBV7-9 | TGTGCCAGCAGTCCACAACAGGCTCCGGGAAACACCATATATTTT | CASSPQQAPGNTIYF
NA | TRBJ2-4 | NA | TRBV19 | TGTGCCAGTAGTATAGTACGGGTCGGAAACATTCAGTACTTC | CASSIVRVGNIQYF
TRBD2 | TRBJ2-7 | NA | TRBV27 | TGTGCGACGAGCGGGAGCCTCTACGAGCAGTACTTC | CATSGSLYEQYF
TRBD2 | TRBJ2-1 | NA | TRBV7-2 | TGTGCCAGCAGCCTCACGGGGATGGCTAGCGGGAGAGATGAGCAGTTCTTC | CASSLTGMASGRDEQFF
TRBD1 | TRBJ1-1 | NA | TRBV6-5 | TGTGCCAGCACCGGACAGGGGGGCAGGAACACTGAAGCTTTCTTT | CASTGQGGRNTEAFF
TRBD2 | TRBJ2-7 | NA | TRBV4-2 | TGTGCCAGCAGCCATACAGCGGGCGGGAGCTTGGCGGTCGAGCAGTACTTC | CASSHTAGGSLAVEQYF
TRBD1 | TRBJ1-1 | NA | TRBV6-1 | TGTGCCAGCAGCTCCGGACAGGGGGCAGAAGCTTTCTTT | CASSSGQGAEAFF
NA | TRBJ1-1 | NA | TRBV5-1 | TGCGCCAGCAGCCTGGACAGCCAGAACACTGAAGCTTTCTTT | CASSLDSQNTEAFF
NA | TRBJ2-7 | NA | TRBV19 | TGTGCCAGTAGTATGGACAGCTTCTACGAGCAGTACTTC | CASSMDSFYEQYF
TRBD1 | TRBJ2-6 | NA | TRBV13 | TGTGCCAGCAGCTTTCGGGACAGGGGTGCGCCTGGGGCCAACGTCCTGACTTTC | CASSFRDRGAPGANVLTF
NA | TRBJ2-7 | NA | TRBV27 | TGTGCCAGCAGTTTGGAGACAGGCTACGAGCAGTACTTC | CASSLETGYEQYF
NA | TRBJ2-2 | NA | TRBV7-9 | TGTGCCAGCAGCCGCTCTGCTACGAACACCGGGGAGCTGTTTTTT | CASSRSATNTGELFF
TRBD2 | TRBJ2-7 | NA | TRBV2 | TGTGCCAGCACGGGACTAGCGGGAGCCTACGAGCAGTACTTC | CASTGLAGAYEQYF
NA | TRBJ1-2 | NA | TRBV28 | TGTGCCAGCAGTTTATCCCGGGGTGGTGGCTACACCTTC | CASSLSRGGGYTF
TRBD1 | TRBJ2-2 | NA | TRBV12-5 | TGTGCTAGTGGTCTGTTCTCCGGGACAGGGCCCGGGGAGCTGTTTTTT | CASGLFSGTGPGELFF
NA | TRBJ1-4 | NA | TRBV7-9 | TGTGCCAGCAGCTTAGATCAGTATAATGAAAAACTGTTTTTT | CASSLDQYNEKLFF
NA | TRBJ2-3 | NA | TRBV21-1 | TGTGCCAGCAGCCGTTCCCGACTACGGCGGACAGATACGCAGTATTTT | CASSRSRLRRTDTQYF
TRBD1 | TRBJ1-3 | NA | TRBV7-8 | TGTGCCAGCAGCTTAGCAGGGGGCGGATCTGGAAACACCATATATTTT | CASSLAGGGSGNTIYF
TRBD1 | TRBJ2-7 | NA | TRBV30 | TGTGCCTGGAGTCGAGGACAGGGTACACACGAGCAGTACTTC | CAWSRGQGTHEQYF
NA | TRBJ1-1 | NA | TRBV7-3 | TGTGCCAGCAGCTTAAGCCAGGTCTTGCTGAACACTGAAGCTTTCTTT | CASSLSQVLLNTEAFF
TRBD2 | TRBJ2-5 | NA | TRBV2 | TGTGCCAGCAGTTGGACTAGCGGGGCCGCTTTCCTCCAAGACAGTCAGACCCAGTACTTC | CASSWTSGAAFLQDSQTQYF
TRBD1 | TRBJ1-5 | NA | TRBV2 | TGTGCCAGCAGGGCAGGGGGCGCCCCGGGCAATCAGCCCCAGCATTTT | CASRAGGAPGNQPQHF
NA | TRBJ2-3 | NA | TRBV2 | TGTGCCAGCAGCTACACAGATACGCAGTATTTT | CASSYTDTQYF
NA | TRBJ2-7 | NA | TRBV5-6 | TGTGCCAGCAGCTTGGCCCGGTTGGGCAATTGGGAGCAGTACTTC | CASSLARLGNWEQYF
TRBD2 | TRBJ2-1 | once | TRBV27 | TGTGCCAGCGGAATCAACAGCGGGAGGACCCACAATGAGCAGTTCTTC | CASGINSGRTHNEQFF
TRBD1 | TRBJ1-2 | NA | TRBV19 | TGTGCCAGTAGTCTGTTGGACAGGCGTAACTATGGCTACACCTTC | CASSLLDRRNYGYTF
NA | TRBJ1-2 | NA | TRBV28 | TGTGCCAGCAGTTTAGAGCCTAGCTATGGCTACACCTTC | CASSLEPSYGYTF
NA | TRBJ2-7 | few | TRBV6-6 | TGTGCCAGCAGTTCCTACCTAGCGCAACCCTACGAGCAGTACTTC | CASSSYLAQPYEQYF
TRBD1 | TRBJ2-2 | NA | TRBV18 | TGTGCCAGCTCATCACAAGACAGGGACAACACCGGGGAGCTGTTTTTT | CASSSQDRDNTGELFF
TRBD2 | TRBJ2-3 | once | TRBV7-2 | TGTGCCAGCATTCTAGCGGGAGGCACAGATACGCAGTATTTT | CASILAGGTDTQYF
NA | TRBJ1-5 | NA | TRBV6-5 | TGTGCCAGCAGTTATGTGAGGGATCAGCCCCAGCATTTT | CASSYVRDQPQHF
NA | TRBJ1-5 | NA | TRBV2 | TGTGCCAGCAGGGCAGGGAATAGCAATCAGCCCCAGCATTTT | CASRAGNSNQPQHF
TRBD1 | TRBJ1-2 | NA | TRBV19 | TGTGCCAGTACGACAGGGGTGGGCTACACCTTC | CASTTGVGYTF
NA | TRBJ2-5 | NA | TRBV19 | TGTGCCAGTAGTATGATAGCGGCACAAGAGACCCAGTACTTC | CASSMIAAQETQYF
TRBD2 | TRBJ2-7 | NA | TRBV7-7 | TGTGCTAGCAGCCCGGGACTAGCGGGCCCTTCCGGGGGGCAGTACTTC | CASSPGLAGPSGGQYF
TRBD2 | TRBJ2-1 | NA | TRBV27 | TGTGCCAGCAGACTAACTCTGGGGGGGAAGCGGAGTTACAATGAGCAGTTCTTC | CASRLTLGGKRSYNEQFF
NA | TRBJ2-1 | NA | TRBV6-5 | TGTGCCAGCAGTTATATGCGGGGGCCTTTGTTCTTC | CASSYMRGPLFF
TRBD1 | TRBJ2-7 | NA | TRBV14 | TGTGCCAGCAGCCAGACAGGGGGGAGCTCCTACGAGCAGTACTTC | CASSQTGGSSYEQYF
NA | TRBJ2-1 | NA | TRBV19 | TGTGCCAGTAGTACCCTCCGGGGGGCCAATGAGCAGTTCTTC | CASSTLRGANEQFF
NA | TRBJ2-2 | NA | TRBV5-1 | TGCGCCAGCAGCACCCCTTACGTAGCAGCCGGGGAGCTGTTTTTT | CASSTPYVAAGELFF
NA | TRBJ2-1 | NA | TRBV27 | TGTGCCAGCAGTTTATTAAGCTATTTAAGCTCCTACAATGAGCAGTTCTTC | CASSLLSYLSSYNEQFF
NA | TRBJ2-3 | NA | TRBV18 | TGTGCCAGCTCACCAAACTCTAGAGTAACGGATACGCAGTATTTT | CASSPNSRVTDTQYF
TRBD2 | TRBJ2-1 | NA | TRBV6-5 | TGTGCCAGCAGTTCCGGGACTAGGTACAATGAGCAGTTCTTC | CASSSGTRYNEQFF
TRBD1 | TRBJ1-2 | NA | TRBV5-1 | TGCGCCAGCAGCTTGGCCGGGACAGGGCGTGCGGCGATAAGCTACACCTTC | CASSLAGTGRAAISYTF